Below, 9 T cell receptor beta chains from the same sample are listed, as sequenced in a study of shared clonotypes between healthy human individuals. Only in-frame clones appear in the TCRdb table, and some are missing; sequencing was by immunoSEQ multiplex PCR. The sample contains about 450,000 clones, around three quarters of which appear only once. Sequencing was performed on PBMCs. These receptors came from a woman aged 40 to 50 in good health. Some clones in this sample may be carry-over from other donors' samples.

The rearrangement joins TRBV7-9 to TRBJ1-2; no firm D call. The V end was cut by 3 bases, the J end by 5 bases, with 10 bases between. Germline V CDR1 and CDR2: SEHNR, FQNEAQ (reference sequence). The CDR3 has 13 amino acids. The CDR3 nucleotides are TGTGCCAGCAGCTTTTTCCAGGTATATGGCTACACCTTC. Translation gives CASSFFQVYGYTF.

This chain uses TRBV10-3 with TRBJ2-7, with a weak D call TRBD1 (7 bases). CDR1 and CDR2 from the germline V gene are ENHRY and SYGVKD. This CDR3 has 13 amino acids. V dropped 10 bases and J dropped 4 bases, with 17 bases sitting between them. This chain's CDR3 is CATEGGGQYEQYF. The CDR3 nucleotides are TGTGCCACCGAAGGAGGGGGACAGTACGAGCAGTACTTC.

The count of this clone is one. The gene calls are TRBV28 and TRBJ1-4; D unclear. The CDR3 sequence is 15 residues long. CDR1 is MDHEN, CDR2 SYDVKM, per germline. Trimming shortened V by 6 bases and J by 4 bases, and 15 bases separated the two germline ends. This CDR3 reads CASSPVGSSNEKLFF. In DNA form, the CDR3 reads TGTGCCAGCAGCCCGGTAGGGTCAAGTAATGAAAAACTGTTTTTT.

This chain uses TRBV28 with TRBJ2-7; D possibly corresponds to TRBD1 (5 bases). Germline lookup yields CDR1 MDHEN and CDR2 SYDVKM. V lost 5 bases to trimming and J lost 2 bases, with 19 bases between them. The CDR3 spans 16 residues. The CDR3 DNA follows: TGTGCCAGCAGTCCCCGATGGGGCAGGAAAACCTACGAGCAGTACTTC. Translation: CASSPRWGRKTYEQYF.

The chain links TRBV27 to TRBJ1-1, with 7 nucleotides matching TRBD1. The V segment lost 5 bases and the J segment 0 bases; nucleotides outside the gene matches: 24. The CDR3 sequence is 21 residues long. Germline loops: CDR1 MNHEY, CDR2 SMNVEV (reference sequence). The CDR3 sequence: CASSRRRAQTGIKTMNTEAFF. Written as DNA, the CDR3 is TGTGCCAGCAGTCGACGAAGGGCCCAGACAGGGATTAAGACCATGAACACTGAAGCTTTCTTT.

The chain's CDR3 is CASSWVADNSPLHF. For the CDR3, the DNA is TGTGCCAGCAGCTGGGTCGCCGATAATTCACCCCTCCACTTT. The gene calls are TRBV5-4 and TRBJ1-6; no clear D gene. The CDR3 runs 14 residues. V was pared by 3 bases and J by 5 bases, with 9 bases between. Germline CDR1 and CDR2: SGHNT and YYREEE (reference sequence).

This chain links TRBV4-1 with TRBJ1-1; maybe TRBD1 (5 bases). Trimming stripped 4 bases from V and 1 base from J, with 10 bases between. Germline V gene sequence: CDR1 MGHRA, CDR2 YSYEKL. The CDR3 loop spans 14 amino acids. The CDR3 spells CASSLSGGNTEAFF. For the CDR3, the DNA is TGCGCCAGCAGCCTAAGTGGGGGGAACACTGAAGCTTTCTTT.

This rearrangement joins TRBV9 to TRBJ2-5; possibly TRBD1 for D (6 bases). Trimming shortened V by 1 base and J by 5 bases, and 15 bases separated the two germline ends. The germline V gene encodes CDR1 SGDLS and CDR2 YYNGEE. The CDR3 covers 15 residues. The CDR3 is CASSVRQGTWETQYF. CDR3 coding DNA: TGTGCCAGCAGCGTAAGGCAGGGGACGTGGGAGACCCAGTACTTC.

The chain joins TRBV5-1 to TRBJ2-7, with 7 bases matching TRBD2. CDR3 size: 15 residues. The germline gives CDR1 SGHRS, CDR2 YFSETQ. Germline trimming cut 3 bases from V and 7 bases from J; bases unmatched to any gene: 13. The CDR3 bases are TGCGCCAGCAGCTCAGGGTCCGCGGGGGATTGGGAGCAGTACTTC. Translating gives CASSSGSAGDWEQYF.